These 30 T cell receptor beta chains share one sample of origin, sequenced in a study of identical twins. One entry per CDR3 protein, called by TCRdb with MiXCR from the 5' RACE reads. The data show around 20,000 distinct CDR3 sequences, less than 70% seen once. What was sequenced was memory (CD45RO+) T cells sorted from blood. All receptors derive from a woman under 30 in good health. This table probably holds off-target reads from a library built for another chain.

CDR3 sequence (DNA): TGTGCCTGGACGGGGGAACTAGCGGGAGTTTGGGATACGCAGTATTTT. Translation: CAWTGELAGVWDTQYF. The chain joins TRBV30 to TRBJ2-3; TRBD2 agrees at 11 bases. There are 16 residues in the CDR3. Germline CDR1 and CDR2: GTSNPN and SVGIG (reference sequence). The J segment lost 6 bases and the V segment lost 4 bases, leaving 12 bases of the junction unmatched.

This sequence joins TRBV20-1 and TRBJ1-1; D is unresolved. This CDR3 is 13 amino acids long. V lost 1 base to trimming and J lost 9 bases, with 15 bases between them. CDR1 and CDR2 (germline): DFQATT, SNEGSKA (reference sequence). Here the CDR3 DNA reads TGCAGTGCTAGAGTCCACTCTGAGGGAAAAGCTTTCTTT. It encodes CSARVHSEGKAFF.

This rearrangement joins TRBV20-1 to TRBJ1-5; perhaps TRBD1 as D (6 bases). Trimming took off 6 bases at V and 6 bases at J, with 15 bases between the two ends. CDR1 and CDR2 (germline): DFQATT, SNEGSKA (reference sequence). The CDR3 runs to 13 residues. The CDR3 DNA follows: TGCAGTGCCCGAGGGGGGGTCCTTCAGCCCCAGCATTTT. Its translation is CSARGGVLQPQHF.

The chain uses TRBV2 and TRBJ2-3; 11 nucleotides match TRBD2. Unmatched junction bases numbered 9, after V lost 10 bases and J lost 3 bases. This CDR3 comprises 15 residues. Germline V CDR1 and CDR2: SNHLY, FYNNEI. The CDR3 DNA reads as TGTGCCACCGCGTTTCTAGCGGGAGGAACAGATACGCAGTATTTT. Translation: CATAFLAGGTDTQYF. The whole variable domain, remainder taken from reference TRBV2 and TRBJ2-3, is EPEVTQTPSHQVTQMGQEVILRCVPISNHLYFYWYRQILGQKVEFLVSFYNNEISEKSEIFDDQFSVERPDGSNFTLKIRSTKLEDSAMYFCATAFLAGGTDTQYFGPGTRLTVL.

This rearrangement joins TRBV6-1 to TRBJ2-5, with D uncertain. Trimming cost V 5 bases and J 5 bases, with 15 bases left between them. Germline CDR1 reads MNHNS; CDR2 reads SASEGT. The CDR3 is 14 amino acids. The CDR3 here is CASSRVGLSETQYF. For the CDR3, the DNA is TGTGCCAGCAGTCGAGTAGGGCTTTCGGAGACCCAGTACTTC.

V is TRBV6-2 or TRBV6-3 and J is TRBJ1-1, with TRBD1 as a possible D gene (5 bases). The germline V and J ends were trimmed by 2 bases and 4 bases, with 14 bases remaining between them. The CDR3 consists of 15 residues. Germline V CDR1 and CDR2: MNHEY, SVGEGT. CDR3 DNA sequence: TGTGCCAGCAGTTACCCTCAGGGTTGGGGCACTGAAGCTTTCTTT. This translates into CASSYPQGWGTEAFF.

The rearrangement uses TRBV11-1 and TRBJ2-7, with 7 nucleotides matching TRBD2. The CDR3 loop spans 16 amino acids. Germline V gene lookup returns CDR1 SGHAT and CDR2 FQDESV (reference sequence). V dropped 1 base and J dropped 4; count of bases not matched to a gene: 10. The CDR3 reads CASSLGVGGSKYEQYF. DNA of the CDR3: TGTGCCAGCAGCTTAGGTGTGGGCGGGAGTAAATACGAGCAGTACTTC.

A few counts support this clonotype. The rearrangement joins TRBV5-4 to TRBJ2-2; TRBD2 matches 8 bases. The CDR3 is 14 amino acids. Trimming took 3 bases from V and 3 from J; bases not matched to a gene: 1. The germline gives CDR1 SGHNT, CDR2 YYREEE (reference sequence). This chain's CDR3 is CASSSLADTGELFF. DNA of the CDR3: TGTGCCAGCAGCTCACTAGCGGACACCGGGGAGCTGTTTTTT.

This clonotype was seen only a few times. The chain recombines TRBV20-1 with TRBJ2-5, with TRBD2 as a possible D gene (5 bases). Trimming took off 0 bases at V and 4 bases at J, with 6 bases between the two ends. Germline-derived CDR1 and CDR2 are DFQATT and SNEGSKA (reference sequence). This CDR3 is built from 12 residues. The CDR3 sequence: CSARDSVETQYF. The DNA for the CDR3 is TGCAGTGCTAGAGATAGCGTAGAGACCCAGTACTTC.

The V gene is TRBV5-4, the J gene TRBJ2-7; D uncertain. Germline CDR1 and CDR2: SGHNT and YYREEE (reference sequence). V shed 0 bases and J shed 7 bases, with 5 bases lying between them. The CDR3 runs to 11 residues. CDR3 sequence (DNA): TGTGCCAGCAGCTTGGGGGAAGAGCAGTACTTC. Translating gives CASSLGEEQYF.

This clonotype was counted between two and nine times. V and J are TRBV12-3 or TRBV12-4 and TRBJ2-4, with 7 bases aligning to TRBD2. V trimming: 5 bases; J trimming: 1 base; junction bases outside the gene matches: 14. The CDR3 runs to 18 residues. CDR3 DNA sequence: TGTGCCAGCAGTCCGTTGGGGGGGAGGGGTGTGGCCAAAAACATTCAGTACTTC. Amino acid sequence: CASSPLGGRGVAKNIQYF.

The V call is TRBV12-3 or TRBV12-4, the J call TRBJ1-2; possible D gene TRBD1, 5 bases. CDR3 length equals 14 residues. Between the trimmed V and J ends, which lost 3 bases and 4 bases, there was a span of 12 bases. CDR3 sequence (DNA): TGTGCCAGCAGTTTGGGACCGAGTTTCTATGGCTACACCTTC. Translation gives CASSLGPSFYGYTF.

The chain carries TRBV18 and TRBJ2-1; D is undetermined. Germline-derived CDR1 and CDR2 are KGHSH and LQKENI. V was trimmed by 3 bases and J by 9 bases, leaving 15 bases between them. CDR3 length equals 14 residues. The CDR3, as DNA: TGTGCCAGCTCACCTCTCGCTGAATCCGGTGAGCAGTTCTTC. This encodes CASSPLAESGEQFF.

A few counts support this clonotype. The CDR3 region is CASKAGHPPVSNQPQHF. DNA for the CDR3: TGTGCCAGCAAGGCCGGCCACCCTCCCGTGAGCAATCAGCCCCAGCATTTT. V is TRBV2 and J is TRBJ1-5, with unresolved D. CDR3 length: 17 residues. V lost 7 bases, J lost 1 base, and 20 bases lay in between. CDR1 and CDR2 (germline): SNHLY, FYNNEI.

The V call is TRBV10-3, the J call TRBJ2-7, with a tentative D call TRBD1 (5 bases). V lost 4 bases and J 2 bases, leaving 9 bases between the germline ends. Germline CDR1 is ENHRY and CDR2 is SYGVKD. This CDR3 contains 13 residues. In DNA, the CDR3 is TGTGCCATCAGTGTCTCGGACACCTACGAGCAGTACTTC. Encoded protein: CAISVSDTYEQYF.

The V gene is TRBV2, the J gene TRBJ2-7; no clear D gene. CDR3 length: 13 residues. Germline CDR1 SNHLY, CDR2 FYNNEI. The V gene lost 3 bases and the J gene lost 0 bases, with 6 bases spanning the gap. CDR3 sequence (DNA): TGTGCCAGCAGTGAGAGGTACTCCTACGAGCAGTACTTC. Its translation is CASSERYSYEQYF.

The J gene is TRBJ2-7, the V gene TRBV20-1, with a possible D match to TRBD1 (6 bases). Germline assignment: CDR1 DFQATT and CDR2 SNEGSKA (reference sequence). The CDR3 contains 16 residues. The V gene lost 5 bases and the J gene lost 2 bases, with 22 bases spanning the gap. In DNA form, the CDR3 reads TGCAGTGCTTCAGACCCCCGGACAGTCCAACCCTACGAGCAGTACTTC. As protein: CSASDPRTVQPYEQYF.

This chain links TRBV24-1 with TRBJ2-1; D is tentatively TRBD1 or TRBD2 (5 bases each). With 11 bases removed from V and 6 bases from J, the gap between germline ends came to 10 bases. From germline, CDR1 is KGHDR and CDR2 SFDVKD. CDR3 length: 11 residues. The CDR3: CAISRGNEQFF. The CDR3 DNA reads as TGTGCCATTTCGAGGGGCAATGAGCAGTTCTTC.

The V call is TRBV6-5, the J call TRBJ2-1, with D possibly called TRBD1 or TRBD2 (5 bases each). V lost 4 bases, J lost 7 bases, and 17 bases lay in between. Germline V gene data show CDR1 as MNHEY and CDR2 as SVGAGI. This CDR3 has 15 residues. CDR3 in DNA: TGTGCCAGCAGTTCCTACCCGGGACGGTCTAATGAGCAGTTCTTC. Translating gives CASSSYPGRSNEQFF.

The V gene is TRBV10-1, the J gene TRBJ2-2; no firm D call. CDR3 length: 12 amino acids. The V end was cut by 7 bases, the J end by 3 bases, with 6 bases between. Germline CDR1 and CDR2: WNHNN and SYGVQD (reference sequence). CDR3 bases: TGCGCCAGCATCTCAGACACCGGGGAGCTGTTTTTT. It translates to CASISDTGELFF.

This clonotype appeared once. The chain has TRBV24-1 and TRBJ2-1; D ambiguous. In germline, CDR1 is KGHDR, CDR2 SFDVKD. This CDR3 region has 11 residues. The V end was cut by 9 bases, the J end by 6 bases, with 8 bases between. In DNA form, the CDR3 reads TGTGCCACCTCCCGTTCCAATGAGCAGTTCTTC. Its protein product is CATSRSNEQFF.

This chain uses TRBV6-2 or TRBV6-3 with TRBJ2-7; D ambiguous. Germline V gives CDR1 MNHEY, CDR2 SVGEGT. V lost 6 bases to trimming and J lost 3 bases, with 15 bases between them. CDR3 length: 14 amino acids. The CDR3 reads CASRKNSFIYEQYF. CDR3 bases: TGTGCCAGCAGAAAGAACAGTTTCATCTACGAGCAGTACTTC.

The sample holds a few counts of this clonotype. V is TRBV18 and J is TRBJ1-1, with D perhaps matching TRBD1 (5 bases). Trimming took 4 bases from V and 1 from J, leaving 16 bases between them. The CDR3 runs to 16 residues. Germline-derived CDR1 and CDR2 are KGHSH and LQKENI. CDR3 region: CASSLSYGAENTEAFF. CDR3 DNA sequence: TGTGCCAGCTCACTAAGTTATGGGGCAGAGAACACTGAAGCTTTCTTT.

The chain has TRBV25-1 and TRBJ2-1; 10 positions match TRBD1. The CDR3 loop spans 19 amino acids. Germline CDR1 MGHDK, CDR2 SYGVNS. Trimming cost V 4 bases and J 2 bases; bases outside gene matches: 14. The CDR3 loop reads CASSATGGREGPPYNEQFF. CDR3 DNA: TGTGCCAGCAGTGCGACAGGGGGCCGGGAGGGCCCCCCCTACAATGAGCAGTTCTTC.

This chain uses TRBV4-3 with TRBJ2-1, with D uncertain. This CDR3 has 14 residues. The germline V gene encodes CDR1 LGHNA and CDR2 YSLEER. Trimming took off 4 bases at V and 7 bases at J, with 14 bases between the two ends. The CDR3: CASSRAASRNEQFF. The DNA of the CDR3 is TGCGCCAGCAGCCGCGCAGCGTCTAGGAATGAGCAGTTCTTC.

The J gene is TRBJ2-4, the V gene TRBV19, with 12 bases lining up with TRBD1. CDR1 LNHDA and CDR2 SQIVND come from the germline V gene (reference sequence). This CDR3 comprises 14 residues. V was clipped by 6 bases and J by 8 bases; unmatched bases: 5. CDR3 region: CASSRDRGPYIQYF. As DNA, the CDR3 is TGTGCCAGTAGCCGGGACAGGGGGCCATACATTCAGTACTTC.

The chain carries TRBV27 and TRBJ2-1; TRBD1 matches at 7 bases. The CDR3 is 14 residues long. Germline trimming cut 6 bases from V and 6 bases from J; bases unmatched to any gene: 8. Germline V CDR1 and CDR2: MNHEY, SMNVEV (reference sequence). CDR3 nucleotide sequence: TGTGCCAGCAGAATAACAGGGGTTGGCAATGAGCAGTTCTTC. Its translation is CASRITGVGNEQFF.

The gene calls are TRBV21-1 and TRBJ2-7; the table's D call TRBD2 went unverified against the DNA. TRBV21-1 is a recognized pseudogene. The CDR3 consists of 15 residues. The CDR3 region is CASSKGGGKPYEQYF. The CDR3 region has the DNA TGTGCCAGCAGCAAAGGGGGAGGGAAACCCTACGAGCAGTACTTC.

The V call is TRBV23-1, the J call TRBJ2-7; 7 nucleotides align to TRBD1. TRBV23-1 is an ORF, and what it does is uncertain. The CDR3 is 16 residues long. V lost 4 bases, J lost 0 bases, and 9 bases stayed unmatched. Here the CDR3 DNA reads TGCGCCAGCAGTCGGTTCCGGGACAGATCCTCCTACGAGCAGTACTTC. Its protein product is CASSRFRDRSSYEQYF.

The rearrangement links TRBV5-4 to TRBJ2-2; no clear D gene. CDR3 length: 14 amino acids. V lost 1 base, J lost 4 bases, and 8 bases lay in between. Germline V gene data show CDR1 as SGHNT and CDR2 as YYREEE (reference sequence). CDR3 nucleotide sequence: TGTGCCAGCAGCTTGACCTCCCTCACCGGGGAGCTGTTTTTT. Protein product: CASSLTSLTGELFF.